This is a list of T cell receptor beta chains from one sample in a study of blood T cell repertoires in COVID-19. Measured with immunoSEQ multiplex PCR; TCRdb has only the in-frame clones, and not every one. Among about 87,000 clones listed, approximately 85% were seen once. Sequencing was done on a sample of peripheral blood. These receptors were obtained from a woman of 80 years or more with COVID-19, enrolled during active disease. CDR3s include the opening cysteine and the closing phenylalanine or tryptophan. D genes are given only for firm matches. A row's size may be missing; if present it is once, few, many or a size class.

clone size | J gene | D gene | CDR3 length | V gene | CDR3 protein | CDR3 DNA
NA | TRBJ1-1 | TRBD1 | 16 | TRBV25-1 | CASSAGQGTLREEAFF | TGTGCCAGCAGTGCCGGACAGGGGACCCTTCGGGAGGAAGCTTTCTTT
NA | TRBJ2-1 | NA | 15 | TRBV5-4 | CASSPTRGTYNEQFF | TGTGCCAGCAGCCCGACCCGGGGGACCTACAATGAGCAGTTCTTC
NA | TRBJ1-4 | NA | 14 | TRBV29-1 | CSASGGISNEKLFF | TGCAGCGCTTCCGGGGGGATATCTAATGAAAAACTGTTTTTT
NA | TRBJ2-7 | NA | 13 | TRBV13 | CASSLGNSDEQYF | TGTGCCAGCAGCTTAGGCAACTCTGACGAGCAGTACTTC
NA | TRBJ2-1 | TRBD1 | 15 | TRBV4-3 | CASSQDWTGNNEQFF | TGCGCCAGCAGCCAAGATTGGACAGGGAACAATGAGCAGTTCTTC
once | TRBJ1-5 | TRBD1 | 14 | TRBV5-4 | CASSTQGIGQPQHF | TGTGCCAGCAGCACACAGGGGATTGGTCAGCCCCAGCATTTT
NA | TRBJ1-2 | TRBD1 | 13 | TRBV7-2 | CASSSGQNYGYTF | TGTGCCAGCAGCTCGGGACAGAACTATGGCTACACCTTC
NA | TRBJ2-7 | TRBD1 | 15 | TRBV5-1 | CASSSGQAYSYEQYF | TGCGCCAGCAGCTCCGGACAGGCCTACTCCTACGAGCAGTACTTC
NA | TRBJ2-5 | TRBD2 | 17 | TRBV24-1 | CATSDFGTSGMRETQYF | TGTGCCACCAGTGATTTTGGGACTAGCGGGATGAGAGAGACCCAGTACTTC
NA | TRBJ2-3 | NA | 12 | TRBV5-6 | CASSVTGNTQYF | TGTGCCAGCAGCGTCACGGGTAATACGCAGTATTTT
NA | TRBJ2-1 | TRBD2 | 17 | TRBV18 | CASSDPLAGGPENEQFF | TGTGCCAGCTCAGACCCCCTAGCGGGAGGGCCAGAAAATGAGCAGTTCTTC
NA | TRBJ2-1 | NA | 15 | TRBV19 | CASSTKPTGYNEQFF | TGTGCCAGTAGTACTAAACCAACAGGTTACAATGAGCAGTTCTTC
NA | TRBJ1-5 | NA | 16 | TRBV5-1 | CASSLSGAYSNQPQHF | TGCGCCAGCAGCTTGTCAGGGGCGTATAGCAATCAGCCCCAGCATTTT
NA | TRBJ1-1 | TRBD1 | 16 | TRBV4-3 | CASSQDMGQMNTEAFF | TGCGCCAGCAGCCAAGATATGGGACAGATGAACACTGAAGCTTTCTTT
NA | TRBJ2-3 | TRBD2 | 17 | TRBV7-3 | CASSLRGLAGASDTQYF | TGTGCCAGCAGCCTAAGGGGACTAGCGGGAGCGTCAGATACGCAGTATTTT
once | TRBJ1-1 | NA | 15 | TRBV5-4 | CASSPVGRGFFEAFF | TGTGCCAGCAGCCCCGTCGGTAGAGGGTTCTTTGAAGCTTTCTTT
few | TRBJ2-7 | TRBD2 | 16 | TRBV6-2/TRBV6-3 | CASSFISGTSSYEQYF | TGTGCCAGCAGTTTTATTAGCGGGACAAGCTCCTACGAGCAGTACTTC
NA | TRBJ1-2 | TRBD1 | 14 | TRBV28 | CASSPGQGSYGYTF | TGTGCCAGCAGTCCCGGACAGGGTAGCTATGGCTACACCTTC
once | TRBJ1-1 | NA | 14 | TRBV9 | CASNRDGDSTEAFF | TGTGCCAGCAACCGGGACGGGGACTCAACAGAAGCTTTCTTT
NA | TRBJ1-2 | TRBD1 | 15 | TRBV18 | CASSPPGQGVYGYTF | TGTGCCAGCTCACCACCGGGACAGGGGGTCTATGGCTACACCTTC
NA | TRBJ2-3 | TRBD2 | 14 | TRBV2 | CATTLLAGADTQYF | TGTGCCACAACATTACTAGCGGGGGCAGATACGCAGTATTTT
NA | TRBJ2-5 | NA | 14 | TRBV10-1 | CASSEDPGPETQYF | TGCGCCAGCAGTGAGGACCCAGGGCCAGAGACCCAGTACTTC
NA | TRBJ2-3 | NA | 15 | TRBV4-2 | CASSQAFRGTDTQYF | TGTGCCAGCAGCCAGGCCTTCCGGGGCACAGATACGCAGTATTTT
NA | TRBJ2-7 | NA | 12 | TRBV5-1 | CASKRGAYEQYF | TGCGCCAGCAAACGGGGAGCCTACGAGCAGTACTTC
NA | TRBJ2-1 | TRBD1 | 14 | TRBV6-5 | CASGTGGGYNEQFF | TGTGCCAGCGGTACAGGGGGCGGGTACAATGAGCAGTTCTTC
NA | TRBJ1-6 | TRBD1 | 19 | TRBV6-4 | CASSSSRDSEYWNNSPLHF | TGTGCCAGCAGCAGTAGCCGGGACAGTGAATATTGGAATAATTCACCCCTCCACTTT
NA | TRBJ2-7 | TRBD1 | 17 | TRBV18 | CASSALERGRAYYEQYF | TGTGCCAGCTCCGCCCTAGAAAGGGGGCGCGCTTACTACGAGCAGTACTTC
NA | TRBJ2-7 | TRBD1 | 13 | TRBV19 | CASSRGQAYEQYF | TGTGCCAGTAGTAGGGGACAGGCTTACGAGCAGTACTTC
NA | TRBJ1-2 | TRBD1 | 15 | TRBV24-1 | CATSEPGQGTYGYTF | TGTGCCACCAGTGAACCGGGACAGGGGACCTATGGCTACACCTTC
NA | TRBJ1-4 | NA | 16 | TRBV4-1 | CASSQADSLTNEKLFF | TGCGCCAGCAGCCAAGCGGACAGCTTAACTAATGAAAAACTGTTTTTT
NA | TRBJ2-7 | TRBD2 | 16 | TRBV7-2 | CASSLVPAGAVYEQYF | TGTGCCAGCAGCTTAGTTCCAGCGGGGGCCGTCTACGAGCAGTACTTC
NA | TRBJ1-2 | NA | 12 | TRBV2 | CASKTDTYGYTF | TGTGCCAGCAAGACAGACACCTATGGCTACACCTTC
NA | TRBJ2-1 | NA | 16 | TRBV5-5 | CASSLGVRPDYNEQFF | TGTGCCAGCAGCTTAGGGGTCCGGCCCGACTACAATGAGCAGTTCTTC
once | TRBJ2-1 | TRBD1 | 16 | TRBV11-3 | CASRKGQGGSYNEQFF | TGTGCCAGCAGAAAAGGACAGGGGGGGTCCTACAATGAGCAGTTCTTC
NA | TRBJ1-1 | NA | 12 | TRBV24-1 | CATSAPAGVAFF | TGTGCCACCAGTGCTCCAGCAGGGGTAGCTTTCTTT
NA | TRBJ1-2 | TRBD1 | 12 | TRBV6-5 | CASRTGGGWPTF | TGTGCCAGCAGGACAGGGGGGGGCTGGCCCACCTTC
NA | TRBJ1-2 | TRBD1 | 16 | TRBV5-4 | CASSLAVTGGRYGYTF | TGTGCCAGCAGCTTGGCGGTGACAGGGGGGAGATATGGCTACACCTTC
NA | TRBJ2-3 | NA | 14 | TRBV29-1 | CSVGRGFSTDTQYF | TGCAGCGTTGGGCGAGGGTTTAGCACAGATACGCAGTATTTT
NA | TRBJ1-2 | TRBD1 | 14 | TRBV7-2 | CASSFPQGVYGYTF | TGTGCCAGCAGCTTCCCACAGGGGGTCTATGGCTACACCTTC
NA | TRBJ2-5 | NA | 12 | TRBV5-1 | CASSFPGETQYF | TGCGCCAGCAGCTTTCCAGGAGAGACCCAGTACTTC
NA | TRBJ2-7 | TRBD2 | 16 | TRBV10-3 | CAISGGLAGGGYEQYF | TGTGCCATCAGTGGGGGACTAGCGGGAGGAGGCTACGAGCAGTACTTC
NA | TRBJ2-3 | TRBD2 | 15 | TRBV2 | CASSVSGGYTDTQYF | TGTGCCAGCAGTGTAAGCGGGGGGTACACAGATACGCAGTATTTT
NA | TRBJ1-2 | TRBD1 | 13 | TRBV2 | CASSQDRDNGYTF | TGTGCCAGCAGTCAGGACAGGGATAATGGCTACACCTTC
NA | TRBJ2-1 | NA | 15 | TRBV27 | CASSFGGRQYNEQFF | TGTGCCAGCAGTTTCGGTGGCCGACAGTACAATGAGCAGTTCTTC
NA | TRBJ1-2 | NA | 15 | TRBV5-5 | CASSEPGLINYGYTF | TGTGCCAGCAGCGAACCTGGACTGATAAACTATGGCTACACCTTC
NA | TRBJ2-1 | NA | 13 | TRBV19 | CASSIDRGNEQFF | TGTGCCAGTAGTATAGATCGGGGGAATGAGCAGTTCTTC
NA | TRBJ1-4 | TRBD1 | 16 | TRBV2 | CASKWLWDSANEKLFF | TGTGCCAGCAAGTGGCTCTGGGACAGCGCTAATGAAAAACTGTTTTTT
NA | TRBJ1-2 | NA | 13 | TRBV13 | CASSSLYSYGYTF | TGTGCCAGCAGCTCATTATACAGTTACGGCTACACCTTC
once | TRBJ2-1 | TRBD2 | 17 | TRBV14 | CASSQDLGLAVNNEQFF | TGTGCCAGCAGCCAAGATCTGGGACTAGCGGTAAACAATGAGCAGTTCTTC
NA | TRBJ2-3 | TRBD2 | 15 | TRBV27 | CASSLRAGGIDTQYF | TGTGCCAGCAGTTTACGAGCGGGAGGGATAGATACGCAGTATTTT